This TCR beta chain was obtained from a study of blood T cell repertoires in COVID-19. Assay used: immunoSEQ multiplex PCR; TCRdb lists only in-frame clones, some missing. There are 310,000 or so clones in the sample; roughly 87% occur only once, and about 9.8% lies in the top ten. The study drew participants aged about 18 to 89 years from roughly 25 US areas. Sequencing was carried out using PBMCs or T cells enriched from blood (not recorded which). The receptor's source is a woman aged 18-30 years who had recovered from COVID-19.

CDR3 loop: CAWYQGAGYGYTF. CDR3 in DNA: TGTGCCTGGTATCAGGGGGCCGGCTATGGCTACACCTTC. The chain carries TRBV30 and TRBJ1-2, with TRBD1 identical over 8 bases. V gave up 5 bases and J gave up 4 bases; unmatched junction bases: 6. Germline V gene data show CDR1 as GTSNPN and CDR2 as SVGIG (reference sequence). The CDR3 is 13 amino acids.